This TCR beta chain was profiled in a study of tumor and adjacent non-tumor tissue in lung cancer. The library came from three nested PCR rounds adapted from ARM-PCR protocols. Via MiXCR, TCRdb re-called the multiplex PCR reads, giving one row per CDR3 protein. The sample has some 99,000 distinct CDR3 sequences, about 63% seen once. The CDR3 consists of 14 residues. The germline gives CDR1 MNHNS, CDR2 SASEGT. Study-wide points: Compared with tumor, normal lung showed significantly lower TCR diversity. In normal lung, the top 100 clones were significantly more dominant than in tumor. Higher tumor TCR diversity was associated with shorter survival.

This clonotype was counted only a few times. The antigen remains unidentified. The template was RNA from unsorted bulk tissue. Distant lung tissue was collected more than 3 cm away from the tumor edge. Donors were chemotherapy-naive, newly diagnosed lung cancer surgical patients in China, August–late 2014. V usage is TRBV6-1 and J usage is TRBJ2-2; D remains ambiguous. The sequencing input was distant non-tumor lung tissue. This sequence was found in a man aged 60-69 years with non-small cell lung cancer. The CDR3 DNA reads TGTGCTAACTCCACCGAGGTTTCCACCGGGGAGCTGTTTTTT. Its protein product is CANSTEVSTGELFF.